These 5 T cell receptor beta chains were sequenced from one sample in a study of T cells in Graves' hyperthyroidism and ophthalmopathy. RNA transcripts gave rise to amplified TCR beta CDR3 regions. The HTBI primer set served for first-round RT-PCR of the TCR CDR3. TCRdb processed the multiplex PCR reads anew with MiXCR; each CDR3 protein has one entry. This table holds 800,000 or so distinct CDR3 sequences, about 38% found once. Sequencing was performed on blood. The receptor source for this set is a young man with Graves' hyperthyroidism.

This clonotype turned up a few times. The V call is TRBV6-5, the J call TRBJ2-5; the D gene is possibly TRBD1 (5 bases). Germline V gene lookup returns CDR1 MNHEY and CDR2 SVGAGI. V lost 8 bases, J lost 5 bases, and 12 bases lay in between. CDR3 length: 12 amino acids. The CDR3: CASHSGLETQYF. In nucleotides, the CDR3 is TGTGCCAGCCATTCAGGGTTGGAGACCCAGTACTTC.

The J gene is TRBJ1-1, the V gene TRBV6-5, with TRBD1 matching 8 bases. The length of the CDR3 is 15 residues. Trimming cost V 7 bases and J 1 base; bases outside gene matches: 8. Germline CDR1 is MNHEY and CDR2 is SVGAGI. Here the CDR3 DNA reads TGTGCCAGCACCCCAGGGGGCGCGGGGAACACTGAAGCTTTCTTT. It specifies CASTPGGAGNTEAFF.

CDR3 sequence reads: CASSESSLAGGETQYF. DNA of the CDR3: TGTGCCAGCAGTGAATCCAGTCTAGCGGGGGGGGAGACCCAGTACTTC. The chain joins TRBV25-1 to TRBJ2-5; 12 bases align to TRBD2. Germline V gives CDR1 MGHDK, CDR2 SYGVNS. The CDR3 is 16 amino acids. V trimming: 1 base; J trimming: 5 bases; junction bases outside the gene matches: 5.

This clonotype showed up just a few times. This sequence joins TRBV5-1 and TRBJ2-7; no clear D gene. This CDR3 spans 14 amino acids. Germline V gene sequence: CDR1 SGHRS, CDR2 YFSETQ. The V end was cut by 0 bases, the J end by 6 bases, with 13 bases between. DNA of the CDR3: TGCGCCAGCAGCTTGGGAGCCCGGTGGGCCGAGCAGTACTTC. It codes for CASSLGARWAEQYF.

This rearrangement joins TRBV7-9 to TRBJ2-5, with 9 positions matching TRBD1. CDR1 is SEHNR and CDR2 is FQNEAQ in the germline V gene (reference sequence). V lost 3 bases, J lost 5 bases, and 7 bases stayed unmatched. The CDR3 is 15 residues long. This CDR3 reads CASSFTGGTGETQYF. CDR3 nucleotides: TGTGCCAGCAGCTTTACAGGGGGCACCGGGGAGACCCAGTACTTC.